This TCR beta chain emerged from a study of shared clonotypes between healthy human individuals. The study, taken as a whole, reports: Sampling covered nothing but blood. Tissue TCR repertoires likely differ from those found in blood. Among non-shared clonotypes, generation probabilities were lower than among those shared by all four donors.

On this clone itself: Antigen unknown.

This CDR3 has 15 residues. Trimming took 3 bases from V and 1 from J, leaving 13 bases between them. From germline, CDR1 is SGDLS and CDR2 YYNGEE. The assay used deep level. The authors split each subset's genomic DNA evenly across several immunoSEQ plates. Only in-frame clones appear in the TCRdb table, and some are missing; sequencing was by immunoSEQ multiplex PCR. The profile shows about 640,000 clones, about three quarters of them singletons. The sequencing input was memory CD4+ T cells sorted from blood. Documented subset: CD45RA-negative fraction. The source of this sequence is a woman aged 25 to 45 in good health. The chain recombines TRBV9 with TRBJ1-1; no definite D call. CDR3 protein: CASSARGLANTEAFF. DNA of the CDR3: TGTGCCAGCAGCGCGCGCGGACTGGCGAACACTGAAGCTTTCTTT.